The subject of this entry is one TCR beta chain. This clonotype was observed a few times. Its antigen is unknown. Base qualities are not recorded, but no much larger clone differs from it by a single base. Library preparation used 5' RACE. Sequenced on an Illumina HiSeq 2500. A second PCR of about 6 to 11 cycles was performed with a sample-barcoded 5' primer and a J-beta primer mix. A template-switch 5' adaptor carrying 12 random nucleotides introduced a unique molecular identifier onto each TCR beta cDNA molecule. Each sample yielded at least 3 million CDR3-containing paired-end reads. First-strand cDNA synthesis was performed from all RNA using the Mint cDNA synthesis kit, with priming by a TRBC-specific oligonucleotide. Following uracil-DNA glycosylase treatment, all cDNA underwent a first 18-cycle PCR with the universal primers M1SS and BC2_uni_R. For the original study's pipeline: Normalization of each sample was performed by random selection of 1 million high-quality reads, each carrying a distinct molecular identifier. Instead of being binned into consensus sequences, reads that shared molecular identifiers were thrown out. MiTCR, set to a Q25 quality threshold and the strictest error-elimination algorithm, was used for CDR3 identification, clonotype clustering and error correction. A nonparametric unseen species model with Euler transformation was used to estimate a lower bound on total TCR beta diversity. The public reads were run again by TCRdb, first through fastp at Q25 and then through MiXCR, and only productive beta chains were kept. Rows matching on CDR3 protein sequence are summarized as one entry with the most common DNA and genes. TCRdb's processing, not the study's, gives the V and J calls here. The sample table lists hundreds of thousands of distinct CDR3 sequences, 55% to 70% of them with a count of one. The leading ten clones occupy about 20% of the sample.

The data stem from a study of blood T cells in healthy people across ages (dated by TCRdb to the mid-2010s). Regarding the study in general: In model experiments, template switching captured roughly one uniquely barcoded TCR beta cDNA molecule for every two T cells. The donors were split into four age groups: young (average 16 years), middle-aged (about 40), aged (more than 60) and long-lived (about 82). To avoid experimental bias, donors of different ages were randomly spread across the sequencing lanes. Using the same blood draw, the study looked at two additional independent replicas of 1 million unique cDNA reads for two donors, one aged 18 to 30 and the other aged 80 or older. The study measured age-related changes in TCR beta repertoire diversity using deep sequencing normalized with unique cDNA molecular identifiers.

V is clipped by 0 bases and J by 4 bases, and the sequence between their germline boundaries is 7 bases long. From the cysteine through the phenylalanine, the CDR3 covers 13 amino acids. Only the CDR3 DNA is retained, 39 bases long and in frame from the first base. The germline V gene encodes CDR1 LGHNA and CDR2 YNFKEQ. General study outcomes and caveats: Because donor CMV infection status was unknown, age-related changes in expanded clonotypes were potentially confounded. Compared with the aged group, the long-lived group had more naive CD4+ T cells, fewer expanded clones and increased TCR diversity, suggesting age selection. As age increased, observed TCR beta diversity per million T cells dropped in a roughly linear way, and a significant reduction was already evident by age 40. Because profiling used bulk unsorted PBMCs, naive and antigen-experienced compartments could not be compared conclusively. The percentage of naive T cells measured by flow cytometry correlated strongly with observed TCR beta diversity. Estimates of total diversity based on one million sequenced T cells were regarded as lower bounds and as underestimates.

Systemically healthy Caucasian individuals from Russia, around 39 in total and aged about 6 to 95 years, were included as donors. Each donor gave ten milliliters of peripheral blood, collected into EDTA-treated Vacutainer tubes. Ficoll-Paque density-gradient centrifugation was used to isolate PBMCs, with at least 6.5 million obtained per sample. Trizol reagent was used to extract total RNA from the PBMCs, yielding at least 5.5 micrograms per sample. For every donor, an aliquot of PBMCs went through flow cytometry to measure the percentages of naive CD45RAhigh/CD27high T cells. The receptor chain draws on TRBV4-2 and TRBJ2-7; no D segment can be confidently identified. The receptor's source is a man aged 25-45 years in good health. The sequencing input was blood. The encoded CDR3 is CASSQDAGYEQYF. In nucleotide form, the sequence is TGTGCCAGCAGCCAAGATGCCGGATACGAGCAGTACTTC.